This passage covers 7 T cell receptor beta chains from one sample sequenced in a study of Ad26.COV2.S vaccination and SARS-CoV-2 variants. Assay: immunoSEQ multiplex PCR; the TCRdb copy retains only in-frame clones and omits some. The data show roughly 390,000 clones, with approximately 91% seen just once and approximately 3.7% held by the top ten. This sample's treatment: roughly 19 received Ad26.COV2.S at low or high dose, single or two shots; roughly 5 received placebo; per-sample allocation not given. The samples were gathered on day 63 after the first injection of vaccine or placebo. The source material was peripheral blood, sampled in a trial of Ad26.COV2.S vaccine versus placebo. The receptors derive from a person between 18 and 59 years old who received the Ad26.COV2.S COVID-19 vaccine or a placebo.

This chain connects TRBV7-9 to TRBJ2-7, with D unclear. Germline V CDR1 and CDR2: SEHNR, FQNEAQ (reference sequence). The CDR3 has 13 residues. V dropped 1 base and J dropped 3 bases, with 7 bases sitting between them. CDR3 nucleotides: TGTGCCAGCAGCTTAGGTGGAAACTACGAGCAGTACTTC. It is translated as CASSLGGNYEQYF. The full variable domain, with the rest looked up from reference TRBV7-9 and TRBJ2-7, is DTGVSQNPRHKITKRGQNVTFRCDPISEHNRLYWYRQTLGQGPEFLTYFQNEAQLEKSRLLSDRFSAERPKGSFSTLEIQRTEQGDSAMYLCASSLGGNYEQYFGPGTRLTVT.

The J gene is TRBJ1-6, the V gene TRBV10-1; TRBD1 is a possible D gene (5 bases). The V and J ends lost 7 bases and 10 bases respectively, with 14 bases between them. The germline V gene encodes CDR1 WNHNN and CDR2 SYGVQD (reference sequence). The CDR3 extends over 13 amino acids. The CDR3 sequence is CASNGALGSPLHF. The CDR3 region has the DNA TGCGCCAGCAACGGGGCCCTTGGGTCACCCCTCCACTTT.

The chain carries TRBV4-1 and TRBJ1-4, with 7 positions matching TRBD1. CDR3 length equals 15 residues. The V gene end was trimmed by 4 bases and the J gene end by 7 bases; junction bases not matched to a gene: 9. Looked up from germline, CDR1 is MGHRA and CDR2 is YSYEKL. CDR3 DNA: TGCGCCAGCAGCCCGGACAGGATTTTTCCTGAAAAACTGTTTTTT. Amino acids: CASSPDRIFPEKLFF.

In nucleotides, the CDR3 is TGTGCCAGCAGCTCCGACCCTAGCTCCTATAATTCACCCCTCCACTTT. Its protein product is CASSSDPSSYNSPLHF. V usage is TRBV7-2 and J usage is TRBJ1-6; unclear D gene. Germline CDR1 SGHTA, CDR2 FQGNSA. V was clipped by 4 bases and J by 0 bases, with 10 bases between them. The CDR3 length is 16 residues.

This chain links TRBV9 with TRBJ2-3, with D perhaps TRBD1 (6 bases). Germline CDR1 reads SGDLS; CDR2 reads YYNGEE. The CDR3 length is 15 residues. V lost 1 base and J lost 0, with 9 bases in between. The CDR3 loop is CASSVRGGSTDTQYF. The CDR3 DNA reads TGTGCCAGCAGCGTACGAGGGGGTAGCACAGATACGCAGTATTTT.

The chain recombines TRBV18 with TRBJ1-1; TRBD1 might be the D (6 bases). The CDR3 totals 15 residues. Deletions cut 4 bases from V and 3 bases from J, with 15 bases between. Germline lookup yields CDR1 KGHSH and CDR2 LQKENI. In DNA, the CDR3 is TGTGCCAGCTCACTCGGTGGGGGGCAGGACACTGAAGCTTTCTTT. It translates to CASSLGGGQDTEAFF.

The V and J genes are TRBV5-1 and TRBJ2-3, with a tentative D call TRBD2 (5 bases). Per germline, CDR1 SGHRS and CDR2 YFSETQ. The CDR3 sequence is 14 residues long. Trimming removed 5 bases at V and 2 bases at J, with 12 bases between. The CDR3: CASSSRGNTDTQYF. The DNA of the CDR3 is TGCGCCAGCAGTTCCCGAGGGAACACAGATACGCAGTATTTT.